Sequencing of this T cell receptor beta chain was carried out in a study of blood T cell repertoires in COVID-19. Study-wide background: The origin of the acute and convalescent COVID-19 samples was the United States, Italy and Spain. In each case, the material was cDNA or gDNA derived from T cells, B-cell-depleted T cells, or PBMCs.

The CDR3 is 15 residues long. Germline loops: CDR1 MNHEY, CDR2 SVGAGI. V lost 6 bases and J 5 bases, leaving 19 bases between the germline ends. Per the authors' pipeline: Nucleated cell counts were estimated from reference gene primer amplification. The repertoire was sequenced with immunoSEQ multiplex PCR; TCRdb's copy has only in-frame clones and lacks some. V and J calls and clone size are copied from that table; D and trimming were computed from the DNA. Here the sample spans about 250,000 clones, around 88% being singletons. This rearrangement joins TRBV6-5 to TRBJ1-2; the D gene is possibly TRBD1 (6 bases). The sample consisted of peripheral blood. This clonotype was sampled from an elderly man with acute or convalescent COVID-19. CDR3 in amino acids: CASRPGGGPNYGYTF. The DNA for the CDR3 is TGTGCCAGCAGGCCGGGAGGGGGACCGAATTATGGCTACACCTTC.